One and the same sample provided the 21 T cell receptor beta chains below, sequenced in a study of T cell changes during pregnancy in multiple sclerosis. Profiled with immunoSEQ multiplex PCR; TCRdb holds only in-frame clones, not every one. This table holds 85,000 to 120,000 clones, about 89% found once. Sequenced here: peripheral blood, sampled before pregnancy. All receptors come from a female donor with multiple sclerosis, enrolled in a pregnancy study.

V is TRBV15 and J is TRBJ1-4; 10 bases map to TRBD1. V shed 5 bases, J shed 7 bases, and the junction held 7 bases outside the gene matches. Germline CDR1 reads LNHNV; CDR2 reads YYDKDF (reference sequence). This CDR3 is built from 15 residues. The DNA of the CDR3 is TGTGCCACCAGCGGGGGGACAGGGGCGGGTGAAAAACTGTTTTTT. This gives the protein CATSGGTGAGEKLFF.

This chain uses TRBV5-5 with TRBJ1-1; perhaps TRBD1 as D (6 bases). Germline assignment: CDR1 SGHKS and CDR2 YYEKEE (reference sequence). This CDR3 contains 15 residues. The V gene lost 3 bases and the J gene lost 1 base, with 13 bases spanning the gap. CDR3 DNA sequence: TGTGCCAGCAGCTCCGACGTGGGACAGAACACTGAAGCTTTCTTT. Translating gives CASSSDVGQNTEAFF.

The chain is built from TRBV5-1 and TRBJ2-7, with 14 nucleotides matching TRBD2. The CDR3 sequence is 15 residues long. Looked up from germline, CDR1 is SGHRS and CDR2 is YFSETQ. V trimming: 0 bases; J trimming: 5 bases; junction bases outside the gene matches: 1. CDR3 region: CASSLGTSGGNEQYF. In DNA form, the CDR3 reads TGCGCCAGCAGCTTGGGGACTAGCGGGGGGAACGAGCAGTACTTC.

This clone appeared once. The chain is built from TRBV9 and TRBJ2-2; 9 nucleotides match TRBD2. The CDR3 totals 18 residues. Germline loops: CDR1 SGDLS, CDR2 YYNGEE. Unmatched junction bases numbered 11, after V lost 0 bases and J lost 5 bases. The CDR3 nucleotides read TGTGCCAGCAGCGTAGCTTGGCGGGGGGGCCTTGGTACCGGGGAGCTGTTTTTT. It yields the protein CASSVAWRGGLGTGELFF. Full variable domain (remainder filled in from reference TRBV9 and TRBJ2-2): DSGVTQTPKHLITATGQRVTLRCSPRSGDLSVYWYQQSLDQGLQFLIQYYNGEERAKGNILERFSAQQFPDLHSELNLSSLELGDSALYFCASSVAWRGGLGTGELFFGEGSRLTVL.

This chain links TRBV7-2 with TRBJ2-3; D not resolved. This CDR3 region has 13 residues. V was clipped by 2 bases and J by 1 base, with 4 bases between them. Germline CDR1 and CDR2: SGHTA and FQGNSA. The CDR3 spells CASSLTGTDTQYF. In DNA form, the CDR3 reads TGTGCCAGCAGCTTAACGGGCACAGATACGCAGTATTTT.

The gene calls are TRBV12-5 and TRBJ1-2; TRBD1 matches 8 bases. There are 14 residues in the CDR3. Trimming took 3 bases from V and 1 from J; bases not matched to a gene: 1. CDR1 and CDR2 from the germline V gene are LGHNT and FRNRAP. The DNA for the CDR3 is TGTGCTAGTGGTTTCGGACAGGGTAACTATGGCTACACCTTC. Protein product: CASGFGQGNYGYTF.

The J gene is TRBJ2-1, the V gene TRBV11-1; D is possibly TRBD2 (5 bases). CDR1 and CDR2 from the germline V gene are SGHAT and FQDESV (reference sequence). The CDR3 loop spans 15 amino acids. V shed 3 bases and J shed 2 bases, with 11 bases lying between them. CDR3 DNA sequence: TGTGCCAGCAGCTTTGGGCGGGCTACCTACAATGAGCAGTTCTTC. This translates into CASSFGRATYNEQFF.

The J gene is TRBJ2-7, the V gene TRBV19, with D tentatively TRBD2 (5 bases). V dropped 5 bases and J dropped 3 bases, with 26 bases sitting between them. The CDR3 is 18 residues long. The germline CDR1 and CDR2 sequences are LNHDA and SQIVND (reference sequence). CDR3 loop: CASSGKLVATRPGYEQYF. CDR3 nucleotide sequence: TGTGCCAGTAGTGGTAAACTAGTGGCCACACGGCCGGGCTACGAGCAGTACTTC.

The V call is TRBV5-1, the J call TRBJ1-2; D might be TRBD1 (5 bases). Germline-derived CDR1 and CDR2 are SGHRS and YFSETQ. Trimming removed 4 bases at V and 3 bases at J, with 16 bases between. This CDR3 is built from 15 residues. The CDR3 region is CASSGGGSEDYGYTF. The CDR3 region has the DNA TGCGCCAGCAGCGGGGGGGGGTCAGAAGACTATGGCTACACCTTC.

The chain carries TRBV7-6 and TRBJ2-2; 7 bases match TRBD1. The ends lost 6 bases at V and 4 bases at J; junction bases unmatched: 5. The CDR3 consists of 14 residues. Germline V CDR1 and CDR2: SGHVS, FNYEAQ. The CDR3 DNA follows: TGTGCCAGCAGGCCGACAGGGCCCACCGGGGAGCTGTTTTTT. Amino acids: CASRPTGPTGELFF.

The J gene is TRBJ2-3, the V gene TRBV18; D perhaps matches TRBD2 (5 bases). The V gene lost 4 bases and the J gene lost 2 bases, with 19 bases spanning the gap. Germline V gene data show CDR1 as KGHSH and CDR2 as LQKENI. This CDR3 contains 17 residues. The CDR3: CASSQTIRSGNTDTQYF. In DNA, the CDR3 is TGTGCCAGCTCACAGACCATTAGGAGCGGAAACACAGATACGCAGTATTTT.

The chain couples TRBV6-6 to TRBJ1-6; 7 bases are a match to TRBD1. V dropped 8 bases and J dropped 5; count of bases not matched to a gene: 9. Looked up from germline, CDR1 is MNHNY and CDR2 is SVGAGI (reference sequence). The CDR3 spans 15 residues. The CDR3 DNA follows: TGTGCCAGCCGTCGTGAACAGGGGAATAATTCACCCCTCCACTTT. Protein product: CASRREQGNNSPLHF.

CDR3 nucleotide sequence: TGTGCCACCGAACAGGGGGCGAGGCAAGAGACCCAGTACTTC. This gives the protein CATEQGARQETQYF. The chain employs TRBV15 and TRBJ2-5; 9 nucleotides align to TRBD1. The CDR3 length is 14 residues. The V and J ends lost 8 bases and 2 bases, in that order; junction bases with no gene match: 6. CDR1 LNHNV and CDR2 YYDKDF come from the germline V gene (reference sequence).

The rearrangement links TRBV16 to TRBJ2-6, with 8 nucleotides matching TRBD1. The germline gives CDR1 KGHSY, CDR2 FQNENV. Losses at the gene ends were 3 bases for V and 0 bases for J; bases not matched to a gene: 10. This CDR3 spans 19 amino acids. The CDR3 DNA follows: TGTGCCAGCAGCCATATCGGTCCGGACAGGGTCTCTGGGGCCAACGTCCTGACTTTC. Its translation is CASSHIGPDRVSGANVLTF.

CDR3 sequence reads: CSYRTGETQYF. The CDR3 DNA follows: TGCAGCTATAGAACGGGGGAGACCCAGTACTTC. The V and J genes are TRBV29-1 and TRBJ2-5; perhaps TRBD2 as D (5 bases). Trimming took 8 bases from V and 5 from J, leaving 12 bases between them. Germline-derived CDR1 and CDR2 are SQVTM and ANQGSEA. The CDR3 consists of 11 residues.

The chain couples TRBV6-6 to TRBJ2-4; TRBD2 aligns across 10 bases. This CDR3 is 15 amino acids long. Trimming took 4 bases from V and 6 from J; bases not matched to a gene: 6. Per the germline V gene, CDR1 is MNHNY and CDR2 is SVGAGI (reference sequence). DNA for the CDR3: TGTGCCAGCAGTTCCCAGCGGGGGGGCCGAAACATTCAGTACTTC. It codes for CASSSQRGGRNIQYF.

The chain carries TRBV5-5 and TRBJ1-2; the D gene is possibly TRBD1 (5 bases). The CDR3 is 13 amino acids. Germline V gene lookup returns CDR1 SGHKS and CDR2 YYEKEE (reference sequence). V was shortened by 10 bases and J by 2 bases, with 15 bases between the two germline ends. CDR3 bases: TGTGCCGCGGGGCAGGAAATAAACTATGGCTACACCTTC. Protein product: CAAGQEINYGYTF.

The V gene is TRBV7-9, the J gene TRBJ2-1; 10 positions match TRBD2. J was trimmed by 9 bases and V by 5 bases; bases with no gene match: 10. This CDR3 is built from 15 residues. Looked up from germline, CDR1 is SEHNR and CDR2 is FQNEAQ (reference sequence). CDR3 region: CASSPSLAGKGEQFF. The CDR3 bases are TGTGCCAGCAGCCCCTCACTAGCGGGAAAGGGTGAGCAGTTCTTC.

The rearrangement joins TRBV21-1 to TRBJ2-1; the table's TRBD2 call for D was not verified on the DNA. TRBV21-1 is a listed pseudogene. This CDR3 has 16 residues. The CDR3 is CASSGRTSGRKNEQFF. The DNA for the CDR3 is TGTGCCAGCAGCGGACGGACTAGCGGGAGAAAGAATGAGCAGTTCTTC.

This clone was detected only once. The gene calls are TRBV7-9 and TRBJ1-6; D not certain. The CDR3 spans 15 residues. Germline-derived CDR1 and CDR2 are SEHNR and FQNEAQ (reference sequence). The V gene lost 3 bases and the J gene lost 8 bases, with 14 bases spanning the gap. This CDR3 is CASSLRAEPYSPLHF. DNA for the CDR3: TGTGCCAGCAGCTTGCGGGCCGAACCTTATTCACCCCTCCACTTT.

The V gene is TRBV5-4, the J gene TRBJ2-1; 12 bases fit TRBD2. V gave up 4 bases and J gave up 7 bases; unmatched junction bases: 9. Germline-derived CDR1 and CDR2 are SGHNT and YYREEE (reference sequence). The CDR3 is made up of 16 amino acids. The CDR3: CASSPPGTSGSNEQFF. In nucleotides, the CDR3 is TGTGCCAGCAGCCCTCCGGGGACTAGCGGGTCGAATGAGCAGTTCTTC.